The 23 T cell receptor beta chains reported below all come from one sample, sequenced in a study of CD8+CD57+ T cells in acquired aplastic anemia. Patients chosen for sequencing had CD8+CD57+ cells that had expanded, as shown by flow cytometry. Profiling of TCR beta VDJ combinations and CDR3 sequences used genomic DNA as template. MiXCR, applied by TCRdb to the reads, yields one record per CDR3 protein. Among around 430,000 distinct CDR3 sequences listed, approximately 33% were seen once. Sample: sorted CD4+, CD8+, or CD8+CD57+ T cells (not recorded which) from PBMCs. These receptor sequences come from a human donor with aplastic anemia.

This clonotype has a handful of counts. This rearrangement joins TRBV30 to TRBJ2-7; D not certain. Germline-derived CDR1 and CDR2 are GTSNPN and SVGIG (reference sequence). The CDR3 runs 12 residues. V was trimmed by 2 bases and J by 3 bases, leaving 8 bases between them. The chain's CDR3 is CAWSLGVYEQYF. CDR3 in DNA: TGTGCCTGGAGTCTAGGTGTCTACGAGCAGTACTTC.

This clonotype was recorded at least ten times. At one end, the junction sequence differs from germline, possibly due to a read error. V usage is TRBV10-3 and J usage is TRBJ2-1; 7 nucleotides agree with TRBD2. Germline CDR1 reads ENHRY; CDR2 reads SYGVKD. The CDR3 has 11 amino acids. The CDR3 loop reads CASSGLDEQFF. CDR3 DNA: TGCGCCAGCAGTGGACTAGATGAGCAGTTCTTC.

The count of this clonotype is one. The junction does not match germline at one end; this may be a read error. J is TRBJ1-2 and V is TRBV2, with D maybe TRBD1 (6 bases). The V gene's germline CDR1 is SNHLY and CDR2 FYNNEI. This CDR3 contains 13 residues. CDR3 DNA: TGCAGTGCTAGTTTGCCAGGGGACTATGGCTACACCTTC. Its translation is CSASLPGDYGYTF.

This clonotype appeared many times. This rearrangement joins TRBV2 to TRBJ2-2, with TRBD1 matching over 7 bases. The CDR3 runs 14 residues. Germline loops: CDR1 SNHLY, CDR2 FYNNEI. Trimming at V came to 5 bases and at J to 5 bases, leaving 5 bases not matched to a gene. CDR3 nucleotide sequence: TGTGCCAGCAGTCTGACAGGGATTACCGGGGAGCTGTTTTTT. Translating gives CASSLTGITGELFF.

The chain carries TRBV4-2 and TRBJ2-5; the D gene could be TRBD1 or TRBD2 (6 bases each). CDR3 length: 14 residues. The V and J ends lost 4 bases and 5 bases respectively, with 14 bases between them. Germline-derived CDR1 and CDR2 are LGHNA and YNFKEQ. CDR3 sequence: CASSPTGARETQYF. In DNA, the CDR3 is TGTGCCAGCAGCCCTACGGGGGCGCGGGAGACCCAGTACTTC.

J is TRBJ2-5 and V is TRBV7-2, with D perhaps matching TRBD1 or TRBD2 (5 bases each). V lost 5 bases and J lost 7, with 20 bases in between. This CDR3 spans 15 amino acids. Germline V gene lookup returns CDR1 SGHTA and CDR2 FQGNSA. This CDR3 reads CASSRGRTPSATQYF. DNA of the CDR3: TGTGCCAGCAGCCGGGGCAGAACACCCTCCGCGACCCAGTACTTC.

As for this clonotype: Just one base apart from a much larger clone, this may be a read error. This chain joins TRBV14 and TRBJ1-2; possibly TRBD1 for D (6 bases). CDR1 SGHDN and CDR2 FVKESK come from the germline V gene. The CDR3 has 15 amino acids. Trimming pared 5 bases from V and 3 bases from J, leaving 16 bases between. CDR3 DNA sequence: TGTGCCAGCAGCGGAGCCCCAGGGGTTGACTATGGCTACACCTTC. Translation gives CASSGAPGVDYGYTF.

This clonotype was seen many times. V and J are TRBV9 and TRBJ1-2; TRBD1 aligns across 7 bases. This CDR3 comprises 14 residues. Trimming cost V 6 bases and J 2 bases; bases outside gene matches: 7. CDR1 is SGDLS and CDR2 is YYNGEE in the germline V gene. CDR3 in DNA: TGTGCCAGCAATCCGGGACAGAGAAACTATGGCTACACCTTC. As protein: CASNPGQRNYGYTF.

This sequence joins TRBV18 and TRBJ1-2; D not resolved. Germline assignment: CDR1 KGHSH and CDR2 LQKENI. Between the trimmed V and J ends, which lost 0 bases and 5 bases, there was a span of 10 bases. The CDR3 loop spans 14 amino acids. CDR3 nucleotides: TGTGCCAGCTCACCACCACTGCAGCTTTATGGCTACACCTTC. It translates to CASSPPLQLYGYTF.

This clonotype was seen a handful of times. In DNA form, the CDR3 reads TGTGCCAGTCCGCAGGAGAATTCGCAAACTGAAGCTTTCTTT. As protein: CASPQENSQTEAFF. V and J are TRBV2 and TRBJ1-1; D uncertain. Germline V gives CDR1 SNHLY, CDR2 FYNNEI. The CDR3 has 14 amino acids. V lost 9 bases and J lost 5, with 19 bases in between.

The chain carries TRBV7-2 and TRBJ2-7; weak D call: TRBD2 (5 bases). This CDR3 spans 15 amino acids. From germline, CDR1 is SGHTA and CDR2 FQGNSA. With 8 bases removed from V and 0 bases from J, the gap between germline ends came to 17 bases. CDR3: CASSPSSTISYEQYF. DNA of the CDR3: TGTGCCAGCTCACCATCTTCGACTATCTCCTACGAGCAGTACTTC.

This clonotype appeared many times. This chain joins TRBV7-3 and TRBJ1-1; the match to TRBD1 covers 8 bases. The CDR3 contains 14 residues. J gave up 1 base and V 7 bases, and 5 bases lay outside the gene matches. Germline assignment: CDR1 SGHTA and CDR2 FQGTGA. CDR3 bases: TGTGCCAGCACGCAGGACAGGGAGAACACTGAAGCTTTCTTT. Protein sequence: CASTQDRENTEAFF.

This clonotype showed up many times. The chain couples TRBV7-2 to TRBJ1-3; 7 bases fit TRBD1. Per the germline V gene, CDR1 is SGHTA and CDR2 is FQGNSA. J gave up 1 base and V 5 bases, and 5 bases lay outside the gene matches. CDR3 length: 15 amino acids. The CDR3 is CASSPNRGSGNTIYF. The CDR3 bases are TGTGCCAGCAGCCCGAACAGGGGATCTGGAAACACCATATATTTT.

The CDR3 here is CSARGRQGDPYGYTF. The CDR3 DNA follows: TGCAGTGCTAGAGGGAGACAGGGGGACCCGTATGGCTACACCTTC. The chain carries TRBV20-1 and TRBJ1-2, with 9 bases fitting TRBD1. This CDR3 has 15 residues. Trimming at V came to 1 base and at J to 5 bases, leaving 8 bases not matched to a gene. Per germline, CDR1 DFQATT and CDR2 SNEGSKA (reference sequence).

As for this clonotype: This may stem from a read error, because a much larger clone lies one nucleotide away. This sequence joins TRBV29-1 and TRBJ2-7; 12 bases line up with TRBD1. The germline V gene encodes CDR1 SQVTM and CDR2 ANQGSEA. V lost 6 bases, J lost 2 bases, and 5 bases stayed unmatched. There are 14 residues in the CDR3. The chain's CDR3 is CSVGQGANPYEQYF. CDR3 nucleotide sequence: TGCAGCGTGGGACAGGGGGCGAATCCCTACGAGCAGTACTTC.

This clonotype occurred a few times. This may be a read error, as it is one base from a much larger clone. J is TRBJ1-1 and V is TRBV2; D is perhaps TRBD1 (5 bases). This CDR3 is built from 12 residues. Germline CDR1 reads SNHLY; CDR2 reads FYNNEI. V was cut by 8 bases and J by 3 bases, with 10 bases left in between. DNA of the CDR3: TGTGCCAGCTGGGACGGATACACTGAAGCTTTCTTT. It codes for CASWDGYTEAFF.

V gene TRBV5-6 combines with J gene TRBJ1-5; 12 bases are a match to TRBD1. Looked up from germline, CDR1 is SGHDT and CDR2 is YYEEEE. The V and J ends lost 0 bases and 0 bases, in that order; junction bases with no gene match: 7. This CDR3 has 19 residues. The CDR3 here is CASSLGRDRGLTSNQPQHF. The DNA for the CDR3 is TGTGCCAGCAGCTTGGGACGGGACAGGGGGCTGACTAGCAATCAGCCCCAGCATTTT.

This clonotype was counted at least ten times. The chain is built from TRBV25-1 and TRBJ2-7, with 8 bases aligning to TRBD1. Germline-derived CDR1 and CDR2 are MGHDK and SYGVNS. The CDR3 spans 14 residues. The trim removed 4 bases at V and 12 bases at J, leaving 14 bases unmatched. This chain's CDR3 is CASSVGGGQGLLYF. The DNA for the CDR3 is TGTGCCAGCAGTGTTGGGGGCGGACAGGGCCTGCTGTACTTC.

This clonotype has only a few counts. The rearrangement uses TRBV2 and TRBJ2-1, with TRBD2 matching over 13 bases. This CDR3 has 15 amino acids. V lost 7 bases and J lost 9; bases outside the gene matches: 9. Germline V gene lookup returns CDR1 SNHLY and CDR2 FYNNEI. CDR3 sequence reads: CASIDGTSGISEQFF. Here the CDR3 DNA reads TGTGCCAGCATCGATGGGACTAGCGGGATCAGTGAGCAGTTCTTC.

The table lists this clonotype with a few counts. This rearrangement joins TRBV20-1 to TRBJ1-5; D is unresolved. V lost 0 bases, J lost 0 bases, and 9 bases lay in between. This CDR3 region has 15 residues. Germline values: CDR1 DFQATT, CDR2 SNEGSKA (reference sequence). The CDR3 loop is CSARERLNSNQPQHF. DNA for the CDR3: TGCAGTGCTAGAGAGCGGCTAAATAGCAATCAGCCCCAGCATTTT.

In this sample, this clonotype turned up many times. CDR3 nucleotides: TGTGCCAGCAGAGGGACTAGCGGACGATACAATGAGCAGTTCTTC. It specifies CASRGTSGRYNEQFF. V gene TRBV2 combines with J gene TRBJ2-1; 11 bases match TRBD2. V was pared by 6 bases and J by 4 bases, with 5 bases of the junction left unmatched. Per germline, CDR1 SNHLY and CDR2 FYNNEI. CDR3 length: 15 residues.

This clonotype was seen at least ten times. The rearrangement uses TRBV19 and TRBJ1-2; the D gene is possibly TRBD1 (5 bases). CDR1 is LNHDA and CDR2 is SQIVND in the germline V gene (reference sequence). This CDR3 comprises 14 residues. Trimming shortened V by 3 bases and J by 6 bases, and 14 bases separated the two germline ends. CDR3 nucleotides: TGTGCCAGTAGTATTATTAAGATCAGGGATGGCTACACCTTC. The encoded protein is CASSIIKIRDGYTF.

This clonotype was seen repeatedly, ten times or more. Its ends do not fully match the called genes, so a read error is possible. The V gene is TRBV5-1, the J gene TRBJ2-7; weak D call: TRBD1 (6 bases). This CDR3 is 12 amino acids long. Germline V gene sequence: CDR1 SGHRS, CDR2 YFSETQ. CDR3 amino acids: CASSSQGYEQYF. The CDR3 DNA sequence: TGTGCCAGCAGCTCACAGGGCTACGAGCAGTACTTC. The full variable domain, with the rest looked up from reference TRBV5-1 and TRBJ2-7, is KAGVTQTPRYLIKTRGQQVTLSCSPISGHRSVSWYQQTPGQGLQFLFEYFSETQRNKGNFPGRFSGRQFSNSRSEMNVSTLELGDSALYLCASSSQGYEQYFGPGTRLTVT.